This T cell receptor beta chain originates from a study of cytomegalovirus exposure and HLA in healthy donors. Study-wide background: As an earlier analysis found, around 170 million T cells yielded about 120 million unique TCR beta sequences.

Study-wide findings and caveats: Sequencing likely caused a cluster of highly shared sequence variants.

The CDR3 consists of 17 residues. Germline V lookup: CDR1 SGHVS, CDR2 FNYEAQ. The J segment lost 5 bases and the V segment lost 4 bases, leaving 13 bases of the junction unmatched. Remarks on this clone: Its cognate antigen is unknown.

PCR amplification relied on 60 Vbeta primers (plus 13 Jbeta primers). The method was immunoSEQ multiplex PCR; TCRdb's version includes in-frame clones alone and lacks a portion of them. The sample has around 200,000 clones, about 84% seen once; the top ten hold 3.8%. This TCR derives from a man in his forties or fifties in good health and CMV-seronegative. The material sequenced was PBMCs. The genes are TRBV7-6 and TRBJ2-5, with 10 bases matching TRBD1. The CDR3 region has the DNA TGTGCCAGCAGCTCTACAACCGGGACAGGGGCCGGGGAGACCCAGTACTTC. It is translated as CASSSTTGTGAGETQYF.